The clone carrying this T cell receptor (beta chain) was seen repeatedly, ten times or more. Its antigen is not identified. TCRdb used MiXCR to reprocess the multiplex PCR reads, holding one entry per CDR3 protein. The sample lists 250,000 or so distinct CDR3 sequences; over 30% were seen once. The lymph nodes were axillary draining lymph nodes from breast cancer patients. These data originate in a study of breast tumors, draining lymph nodes, adjacent tissues. Findings and caveats of the study: Findings are consistent with lymph node origin and intratumoral expansion of most tumor T cells. Compared with basal-like, luminal-like tumors shared significantly more repertoire with nontumor tissue. Tumor TCR diversity was below lymph nodes but above nontumor tissue.

Trimming took 6 bases from V and 6 from J; bases not matched to a gene: 18. This CDR3 has 17 amino acids. This TCR came from a female donor with breast cancer. Some clones in this sample may be carry-over from other donors' samples. Sequencing input: axillary lymph node tissue. The J gene is TRBJ2-3, the V gene TRBV12-3 or TRBV12-4; 7 bases match TRBD1. In nucleotides, the CDR3 is TGTGCCAGCAGACAAGGGACAGCAATCCGGGGTTGGGATACGCAGTATTTT. Its translation: CASRQGTAIRGWDTQYF.